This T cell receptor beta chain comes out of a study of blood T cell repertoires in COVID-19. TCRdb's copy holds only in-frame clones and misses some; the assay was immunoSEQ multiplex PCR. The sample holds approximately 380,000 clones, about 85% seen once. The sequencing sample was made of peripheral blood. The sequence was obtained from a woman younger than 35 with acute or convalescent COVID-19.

This chain's CDR3 is CASSFAGGPNEQFF. CDR3 in DNA: TGCGCCAGCAGCTTTGCGGGGGGGCCCAATGAGCAGTTCTTC. The chain recombines TRBV5-1 with TRBJ2-1; 9 positions agree with TRBD2. The germline V gene has CDR1 SGHRS and CDR2 YFSETQ. The J segment lost 6 bases and the V segment lost 2 bases, leaving 3 bases of the junction unmatched. This CDR3 spans 14 amino acids. The full variable domain, rest sourced from reference TRBV5-1 and TRBJ2-1, is KAGVTQTPRYLIKTRGQQVTLSCSPISGHRSVSWYQQTPGQGLQFLFEYFSETQRNKGNFPGRFSGRQFSNSRSEMNVSTLELGDSALYLCASSFAGGPNEQFFGPGTRLTVL.